This TCR beta chain was identified in a study of STAT5B mutations in CD4+ large granular lymphocyte leukemia. V lost 1 base to trimming and J lost 2 bases; unmatched junction nucleotides: 0. The CDR3 is 15 residues long. Germline V gene lookup returns CDR1 SGHTA and CDR2 FQGNSA. Measured with immunoSEQ multiplex PCR; TCRdb has only the in-frame clones, and not every one. The sample includes approximately 35,000 clones, roughly 82% seen only once; the top ten take roughly 2.1%. Sequencing input: CD4+ T cells from blood buffy coats. The TCR comes from a human donor in good health. The rearrangement links TRBV7-2 to TRBJ1-2; 11 bases match TRBD1. CDR3 sequence: CASSLGTGGNYGYTF. The CDR3 nucleotides read TGTGCCAGCAGCTTAGGGACAGGGGGCAACTATGGCTACACCTTC.